This record concerns one TCR beta chain sequence. This receptor's antigen is unknown. No qualities accompany the bases; no much larger clone lies one base away. CDR1 is given as MRHNA and CDR2 as SNTAGT, both from the germline V gene. V is reduced by 2 bases and J by 6 bases, leaving a spacing of 15 bases between them. The CDR3 contains 15 residues, cysteine and phenylalanine counted. The kept DNA is CDR3 alone, 45 bases in frame from the first base. This sample is drawn from a study of shared clonotypes between healthy human individuals (dated by TCRdb to 2020 to 2022). At the level of the whole study: The cohort included a few men and a couple of women between 18 and 49 years of age. To estimate repertoire size and how much clonotypes are shared between individuals, the study performed deep sequencing of blood TCR repertoires from a handful of healthy adults. To increase sequencing depth and limit assay-specific biases, different laboratories used diverse techniques to prepare libraries and sequence TCR repertoires. Leukapheresis yielded between about 0.9 and 8.9 billion PBMCs per donor. Broad study findings and their caveats: Sampling was restricted to blood, and TCR repertoires in tissue are likely to differ from TCR repertoires in blood. Based on pairwise subsampling, the degree of clonotype sharing among donors was expected to be affected by sequencing depth. Because the study included a small number of donors, the genetic and exposure-history diversity represented was limited.

The donors were healthy, HIV-negative adults with no recently reported acute infections or vaccinations. All donors were Caucasian adults living in Nashville, Tennessee, USA. For unsorted samples, about 90 million PBMCs were counted and genomic DNA was extracted with the QIAamp DNA Blood Mini kit. After blood collection by leukapheresis, PBMCs were isolated using Ficoll-Histopaque density gradient centrifugation and then cryopreserved in the vapor phase of liquid nitrogen. Using the deep immunoSEQ assay, TCR CDR3 regions were amplified from genomic DNA by multiplex PCR. Extracted genomic DNA from each cell subset was spread evenly across all wells of several immunoSEQ 96-well plates, with each plate serving as a replicate. For unsorted PBMC, 300 ng genomic DNA, equal to roughly 32,000 T cell genomes, was loaded into each replicate PCR. Ten immunoSEQ deep assay plates were used to sequence the unsorted PBMC genomic DNA. Purified libraries were quantified with a Qubit 3.0 fluorometer, sized on a Bioanalyzer 2100, and re-quantified with the KAPA Library Quantification kit. Each immunoSEQ 96-well plate was sequenced on its own single-read 150-cycle Illumina NextSeq 550 flow cell. The source study handled its data this way. Because only junctional sequences without quality scores were contained in the immunoSEQ output, filtering matching that applied to full-length reads could not be performed. To assign V/J genes and CDR3, sequences were annotated against IMGT germline references using PyIR, a Python wrapper for IgBLAST v1.9. Reads with weak V/J assignments (E-value above 1e-6), missing CDR3, stop codons, out-of-frame junctions, or ambiguous translated residues were removed. A V3J clonotype was defined by an identical inferred V gene, J gene, and CDR3 amino acid sequence. Percentage overlap between repertoires was calculated by dividing the number of shared unique clonotypes by the size of the smaller repertoire. Richness of each repertoire was evaluated using RTK rarefaction, the Chao1 estimator, and Recon v2.1 estimates of unobserved clonotypes. The table comes from immuneACCESS by way of TCRdb, which keeps in-frame sequences with V and J called. Part of the clones is missing from these tables; in studies checked, under half for an unresolved V gene and the rest for unknown reasons. V and J calls and clone size are as listed in that table; D and trimming were resolved from the DNA. This sample has some 490,000 clones in its table, and around 73% of those were observed once. The top ten clonotypes cover around 11% of the sample.

This receptor was identified in a woman aged 40 to 49 in good health. Some clones in this sample may be carry-over from other donors' samples. The sample consisted of PBMCs. The chain is encoded by TRBV6-4 joined to TRBJ2-3; TRBD2 is a weak D gene call, 7 bases matching. The DNA sequence is given as TGTGCCAGCAGTGACGTTGGGGGGGGCTTCGATACGCAGTATTTT. This encodes CASSDVGGGFDTQYF.